These 28 T cell receptor beta chains came from one sample sequenced in a study of cytomegalovirus exposure and HLA in healthy donors. Researchers ran the PCR with 60 Vbeta and 13 Jbeta primers. Clones were sequenced by immunoSEQ multiplex PCR, and TCRdb holds only the in-frame ones, with some missing. This table holds approximately 120,000 clones, about 81% found once. The sample consisted of PBMCs. The receptors originated from a woman aged 30 to 39 in good health and CMV-seronegative.

In this sample, this clone turned up once. The chain joins TRBV18 to TRBJ2-7; D is undetermined. Germline V CDR1 and CDR2: KGHSH, LQKENI. CDR3 size: 14 residues. Trimming stripped 1 base from V and 3 bases from J, with 10 bases between. CDR3 protein: CASSPRSVLYEQYF. The CDR3 nucleotides are TGTGCCAGCTCACCACGTTCTGTACTCTACGAGCAGTACTTC.

This clone was seen a single time. V is TRBV5-1 and J is TRBJ1-4; 9 bases agree with TRBD1. This CDR3 contains 16 residues. The V segment lost 2 bases and the J segment 3 bases; nucleotides outside the gene matches: 5. CDR1 is SGHRS, CDR2 YFSETQ, per germline. The DNA for the CDR3 is TGCGCCAGCAGCTTCGACAGGGGGGCGCCTAATGAAAAACTGTTTTTT. Translated: CASSFDRGAPNEKLFF.

This clone was recorded only once. The chain uses TRBV10-3 and TRBJ1-5; D possibly corresponds to TRBD1 (5 bases). Germline loops: CDR1 ENHRY, CDR2 SYGVKD. V dropped 9 bases and J dropped 5 bases, with 14 bases sitting between them. The CDR3 consists of 13 residues. The CDR3 DNA follows: TGTGCCATATCGTGGGGGGGGGATCAGCCCCAGCATTTT. Amino acid sequence: CAISWGGDQPQHF.

This chain uses TRBV5-4 with TRBJ1-2; 8 bases are a match to TRBD1. The V gene's germline CDR1 is SGHNT and CDR2 YYREEE (reference sequence). The CDR3 is 15 amino acids. The trim removed 4 bases at V and 6 bases at J, leaving 11 bases unmatched. The CDR3 is CASSRPLGQGNGYTF. DNA for the CDR3: TGTGCCAGCAGCCGCCCGCTAGGACAGGGCAATGGCTACACCTTC.

The chain employs TRBV30 and TRBJ2-1, with a possible D match to TRBD2 (6 bases). The CDR3 extends over 13 amino acids. Trimming took 2 bases from V and 6 from J, leaving 11 bases between them. Germline V gene sequence: CDR1 GTSNPN, CDR2 SVGIG (reference sequence). In DNA, the CDR3 is TGTGCCTGGAGTTATGGGAGGCGCAATGAGCAGTTCTTC. Protein product: CAWSYGRRNEQFF.

The V gene is TRBV11-2, the J gene TRBJ2-1; D is unclear. V was shortened by 1 base and J by 7 bases, with 11 bases between the two germline ends. Germline CDR1 SGHAT, CDR2 FQNNGV. The CDR3 is made up of 14 amino acids. CDR3 nucleotide sequence: TGTGCCAGCAGCTTAGTCCCGGGTACAAATGAGCAGTTCTTC. Protein sequence: CASSLVPGTNEQFF.

V and J are TRBV2 and TRBJ1-3; 9 nucleotides agree with TRBD1. The V gene end was trimmed by 10 bases and the J gene end by 8 bases; junction bases not matched to a gene: 15. Germline V gene sequence: CDR1 SNHLY, CDR2 FYNNEI. The CDR3 has 15 residues. The CDR3 DNA reads TGTGCCATCCTAAACCCGGGACAGGGTAGAGACACCATATATTTT. Residues: CAILNPGQGRDTIYF.

The V and J genes are TRBV19 and TRBJ2-1; possibly TRBD2 for D (6 bases). This CDR3 is built from 14 residues. Trimming took off 8 bases at V and 5 bases at J, with 16 bases between the two ends. The V gene's germline CDR1 is LNHDA and CDR2 SQIVND (reference sequence). The CDR3 DNA follows: TGTGCCAGTCAGGCGGGAACAATAAACAATGAGCAGTTCTTC. Amino acids: CASQAGTINNEQFF.

The chain links TRBV7-9 to TRBJ2-1; 8 nucleotides agree with TRBD2. The CDR3 loop spans 15 amino acids. Germline V gives CDR1 SEHNR, CDR2 FQNEAQ (reference sequence). The V and J ends lost 5 bases and 12 bases, in that order; junction bases with no gene match: 15. CDR3 region: CASSLGSGNSIGQFF. The CDR3 coding sequence is TGTGCCAGCAGCCTCGGTAGCGGGAACTCGATAGGGCAGTTCTTC.

CDR3 bases: TGTGCCAGCAGTCCGAGACAGGGGTGGGCCTACGAGCAGTACTTC. This translates into CASSPRQGWAYEQYF. The V call is TRBV6-1, the J call TRBJ2-7, with TRBD1 matching 8 bases. The V and J ends lost 5 bases and 2 bases, in that order; junction bases with no gene match: 8. The CDR3 is 15 residues long. The germline V gene encodes CDR1 MNHNS and CDR2 SASEGT.

The chain couples TRBV30 to TRBJ2-3, with TRBD2 identical over 7 bases. With 4 bases clipped from V and 4 bases from J, the junction kept 2 bases outside the gene matches. CDR1 is GTSNPN, CDR2 SVGIG, per germline (reference sequence). This CDR3 has 12 amino acids. The CDR3 region is CAWNAGADTQYF. CDR3 coding DNA: TGTGCCTGGAACGCGGGGGCAGATACGCAGTATTTT.

The rearrangement uses TRBV6-6 and TRBJ1-5; D is ambiguous. CDR1 is MNHNY, CDR2 SVGAGI, per germline (reference sequence). This CDR3 has 15 amino acids. Trimming took 3 bases from V and 2 from J, leaving 11 bases between them. CDR3 sequence: CASSYSDGGNQPQHF. CDR3 coding DNA: TGTGCCAGCAGTTATTCCGACGGGGGCAATCAGCCCCAGCATTTT.

This clone was seen once. The chain recombines TRBV5-1 with TRBJ1-5; D is undetermined. Germline lookup yields CDR1 SGHRS and CDR2 YFSETQ. This CDR3 region has 14 residues. Trimming stripped 4 bases from V and 4 bases from J, with 12 bases between. DNA for the CDR3: TGCGCCAGCAGCCTGGACTCCTTAAATCAGCCCCAGCATTTT. It specifies CASSLDSLNQPQHF.

This clone was seen more than once but under ten times. V and J are TRBV7-2 and TRBJ2-2; 13 bases map to TRBD2. CDR3 length: 16 residues. From germline, CDR1 is SGHTA and CDR2 FQGNSA. J gave up 5 bases and V 6 bases, and 6 bases lay outside the gene matches. CDR3 nucleotide sequence: TGTGCCAGCAGAAAACCGGGACTAGCGGGAACCGGGGAGCTGTTTTTT. It yields the protein CASRKPGLAGTGELFF.

This clone has a handful of counts. The chain is built from TRBV2 and TRBJ2-5; 12 nucleotides match TRBD2. The CDR3 runs 17 residues. The ends lost 6 bases at V and 2 bases at J; junction bases unmatched: 10. Looked up from germline, CDR1 is SNHLY and CDR2 is FYNNEI. CDR3 nucleotide sequence: TGTGCCAGCAGGGATCTTACTAGCGGGGGGAGTCAAGAGACCCAGTACTTC. Amino acids: CASRDLTSGGSQETQYF. Combining the CDR3 with reference TRBV2 and TRBJ2-5 gives the whole variable domain EPEVTQTPSHQVTQMGQEVILRCVPISNHLYFYWYRQILGQKVEFLVSFYNNEISEKSEIFDDQFSVERPDGSNFTLKIRSTKLEDSAMYFCASRDLTSGGSQETQYFGPGTRLLVL.

V usage is TRBV30 and J usage is TRBJ2-4; 7 bases match TRBD2. CDR3 size: 14 residues. Trimming at V came to 8 bases and at J to 0 bases, leaving 7 bases not matched to a gene. The V gene's germline CDR1 is GTSNPN and CDR2 SVGIG (reference sequence). The CDR3 loop reads CAVGRGLAKNIQYF. The CDR3 DNA reads as TGTGCCGTGGGGAGGGGACTAGCCAAAAACATTCAGTACTTC.

The chain employs TRBV4-2 and TRBJ2-3; D ambiguous. Germline CDR1 reads LGHNA; CDR2 reads YNFKEQ. Trimming took 4 bases from V and 3 from J, leaving 2 bases between them. The CDR3 consists of 11 residues. CDR3 amino acids: CASSLTDTQYF. The CDR3 bases are TGTGCCAGCAGCCTAACAGATACGCAGTATTTT.

The V and J genes are TRBV5-4 and TRBJ2-1; D is unresolved. This CDR3 is built from 12 residues. Trimming cost V 4 bases and J 8 bases, with 10 bases left between them. Germline V gene data show CDR1 as SGHNT and CDR2 as YYREEE (reference sequence). CDR3 DNA: TGTGCCAGCAGCCCTGGGCTTTATGAGCAGTTCTTC. Its protein product is CASSPGLYEQFF.

This chain joins TRBV19 and TRBJ2-7; 7 bases match TRBD2. This CDR3 has 14 residues. Germline V CDR1 and CDR2: LNHDA, SQIVND (reference sequence). V was pared by 5 bases and J by 2 bases, with 6 bases of the junction left unmatched. CDR3 protein: CASSLNGRPYEQYF. The DNA for the CDR3 is TGTGCCAGTAGTCTAAACGGGAGGCCCTACGAGCAGTACTTC.

The rearrangement joins TRBV6-5 to TRBJ1-2, with TRBD1 as a possible D gene (5 bases). V dropped 6 bases and J dropped 4 bases, with 12 bases sitting between them. This CDR3 is 13 amino acids long. Germline V gives CDR1 MNHEY, CDR2 SVGAGI. Written as DNA, the CDR3 is TGTGCCAGCAGCCAGACAGCCACCTATGGCTACACCTTC. This sequence encodes CASSQTATYGYTF.

This chain links TRBV6-6 with TRBJ1-4; D is unresolved. CDR3 length: 12 amino acids. Germline CDR1 and CDR2: MNHNY and SVGAGI (reference sequence). Trimming removed 2 bases at V and 6 bases at J, with 4 bases between. The CDR3 bases are TGTGCCAGCAGTTACAACTATGAAAAACTGTTTTTT. This codes for CASSYNYEKLFF.

The chain has TRBV19 and TRBJ2-1; 8 bases are a match to TRBD2. Germline V CDR1 and CDR2: LNHDA, SQIVND (reference sequence). The CDR3 is 20 residues long. J was trimmed by 0 bases and V by 7 bases; bases with no gene match: 20. The CDR3 here is CASTPPGGPARVSSYNEQFF. In DNA form, the CDR3 reads TGTGCCAGTACCCCCCCGGGAGGGCCCGCCCGGGTAAGCTCCTACAATGAGCAGTTCTTC.

V gene TRBV5-4 combines with J gene TRBJ2-3, with 12 nucleotides matching TRBD2. Germline lookup yields CDR1 SGHNT and CDR2 YYREEE (reference sequence). The CDR3 is 16 amino acids. Trimming removed 4 bases from V and 4 bases from J; junction bases left unmatched: 7. The CDR3 DNA follows: TGTGCCAGCAGCGTACGACTAGCGGGAGCGGCAGATACGCAGTATTTT. It codes for CASSVRLAGAADTQYF.

The gene calls are TRBV5-5 and TRBJ2-7; 15 bases fit TRBD2. With 5 bases clipped from V and 0 bases from J, the junction kept 12 bases outside the gene matches. The CDR3 runs 19 residues. Germline V gene lookup returns CDR1 SGHKS and CDR2 YYEKEE (reference sequence). The CDR3 sequence: CASSYPGLAGGRFSYEQYF. CDR3 sequence (DNA): TGTGCCAGCAGTTATCCGGGACTAGCGGGGGGACGGTTCTCCTACGAGCAGTACTTC.

This clone has only one observation. The chain couples TRBV18 to TRBJ2-5; 10 bases agree with TRBD1. J lost 2 bases, V lost 3 bases, and 6 bases had no gene match. Per germline, CDR1 KGHSH and CDR2 LQKENI. The CDR3 length is 16 residues. CDR3 sequence: CASSPQTGGGQETQYF. Here the CDR3 DNA reads TGTGCCAGCTCACCGCAGACAGGGGGCGGACAAGAGACCCAGTACTTC. The full variable domain, completed using reference TRBV18 and TRBJ2-5, is NAGVMQNPRHLVRRRGQEARLRCSPMKGHSHVYWYRQLPEEGLKFMVYLQKENIIDESGMPKERFSAEFPKEGPSILRIQQVVRGDSAAYFCASSPQTGGGQETQYFGPGTRLLVL.

This clone was detected only once. J is TRBJ1-2 and V is TRBV6-1; TRBD1 agrees at 8 bases. The germline V gene has CDR1 MNHNS and CDR2 SASEGT. The CDR3 is made up of 15 amino acids. The trim removed 2 bases at V and 0 bases at J, leaving 2 bases unmatched. The CDR3 DNA is TGTGCCAGCAGTGAACTGACAGGGGCTAACTATGGCTACACCTTC. This sequence encodes CASSELTGANYGYTF.

This CDR3 is CASSEVLGTTLYEQYF. The CDR3 coding sequence is TGTGCCAGCAGTGAAGTTTTAGGGACTACCCTATACGAGCAGTACTTC. This chain uses TRBV6-1 with TRBJ2-7; 7 bases match TRBD2. The J segment lost 4 bases and the V segment lost 1 base, leaving 10 bases of the junction unmatched. The CDR3 extends over 16 amino acids. In germline, CDR1 is MNHNS, CDR2 SASEGT.

The DNA for the CDR3 is TGTGCCAGCAGCTTCCGAGCGGAATATGGCTACACCTTC. This sequence encodes CASSFRAEYGYTF. The chain joins TRBV7-8 to TRBJ1-2; unclear D gene. V was trimmed by 3 bases and J by 5 bases, leaving 10 bases between them. Germline V lookup: CDR1 SGHVS, CDR2 FQNEAQ. This CDR3 is 13 amino acids long.